A selection of T cell receptor beta chains follows, all from one sample in a study of human T cells and chemical hapten exposure. TCRdb re-derived calls from the RACE reads in MiXCR, one entry per CDR3 protein. The sample has 150,000 to 200,000 distinct CDR3 sequences, about a fifth seen once. Source: whole blood, taken in connection with sensitization to the hapten diphenylcyclopropenone (DPC). Receptor source: a woman between 45 and 65 years old with alopecia areata. Some clones in this sample may be carry-over from other donors' samples. The CDR3 runs from the conserved cysteine through the conserved F or W. The order of the fields is D gene, V gene, CDR3 length, clone size, J gene, CDR3 protein, CDR3 DNA. The D gene is left open where the match is weak. A clone size is listed for some rows: how often the clone was seen (once, few, many), or a class if it is expanded.

.	TRBV5-1	13	.	TRBJ1-5	CASRAGQNQPQHF	TGCGCCAGCAGGGCCGGACAAAATCAGCCCCAGCATTTT
.	TRBV20-1	14	.	TRBJ2-2	CSAYLLGGTGELFF	TGCAGTGCTTACCTCCTTGGAGGCACCGGGGAGCTGTTTTTT
.	TRBV4-2	14	.	TRBJ1-5	CASSQESQAKSQHF	TGTGCCAGCAGCCAAGAATCCCAGGCAAAGTCCCAGCATTTT
.	TRBV12-3/TRBV12-4	15	.	TRBJ1-5	CASSPNTDSNQPQHF	TGTGCCAGCAGTCCTAACACGGATAGCAATCAGCCCCAGCATTTT
.	TRBV5-6	16	.	TRBJ1-5	CASSLYTGAGNQPQHF	TGTGCCAGCAGCTTGTATACAGGTGCCGGCAATCAGCCCCAGCATTTT
.	TRBV9	16	few	TRBJ2-6	CASSVAQGSGANVLTF	TGTGCCAGCAGCGTAGCCCAGGGGTCTGGGGCCAACGTCCTGACTTTC
TRBD1	TRBV28	13	few	TRBJ2-5	CASRAQGGETQYF	TGTGCCAGCAGGGCACAGGGGGGAGAGACCCAGTACTTC
TRBD2	TRBV7-9	17	many	TRBJ2-1	CASSLRAGGRVYNEQFF	TGTGCCAGCAGCTTAAGAGCGGGAGGTAGAGTATACAATGAGCAGTTCTTC
.	TRBV6-5	13	few	TRBJ1-2	CASSYSADDGYTF	TGTGCCAGCAGTTACTCCGCGGATGATGGCTACACCTTC
.	TRBV14	14	.	TRBJ1-1	CASSQVRGGTEAFF	TGTGCCAGCAGCCAAGTTAGAGGAGGCACTGAAGCTTTCTTT
TRBD2	TRBV6-5	16	few	TRBJ2-1	CASSYLAGGGYNEQFF	TGTGCCAGCAGTTACCTAGCGGGAGGGGGATACAATGAGCAGTTCTTC
.	TRBV27	14	few	TRBJ1-2	CASSLSGPRYGYTF	TGTGCCAGCAGTTTATCCGGACCCCGCTATGGCTACACCTTC
.	TRBV12-3/TRBV12-4	12	.	TRBJ1-1	CASSSGAAEAFF	TGTGCCAGCAGTTCAGGGGCGGCTGAAGCTTTCTTT
TRBD2	TRBV19	14	few	TRBJ2-5	CASKKLAGGETQYF	TGTGCCAGTAAGAAGCTAGCGGGGGGAGAGACCCAGTACTTC
.	TRBV20-1	15	.	TRBJ1-6	CSARRPSSYNSPLHF	TGCAGTGCCCGACGGCCGAGCTCCTATAATTCACCCCTCCACTTT
TRBD2	TRBV9	16	many	TRBJ2-3	CASSVGAGSGTDTQYF	TGTGCCAGCAGCGTAGGAGCGGGGTCAGGAACAGATACGCAGTATTTT
.	TRBV7-8	13	.	TRBJ1-1	CASKKGVNTEAFF	TGTGCCAGCAAGAAAGGGGTGAACACTGAAGCTTTCTTT
TRBD1	TRBV25-1	15	few	TRBJ1-1	CASSEGGTVNTEAFF	TGTGCCAGCAGTGAAGGCGGGACAGTGAACACTGAAGCTTTCTTT
.	TRBV3-1	14	many	TRBJ1-5	CASSQAFSNQPQHF	TGTGCCAGCAGCCAAGCCTTTAGCAATCAGCCCCAGCATTTT
TRBD2	TRBV5-1	15	few	TRBJ2-7	CASSVGLAGAYEQYF	TGCGCCAGCAGCGTAGGACTAGCGGGAGCCTACGAGCAGTACTTC
TRBD1	TRBV4-2	17	few	TRBJ2-2	CASSQGQRTGVAGELFF	TGTGCCAGCAGCCAAGGGCAGCGGACAGGAGTCGCCGGGGAGCTGTTTTTT
TRBD1	TRBV6-5	14	few	TRBJ1-2	CASSLRTGDYGYTF	TGTGCCAGCAGTCTACGGACAGGCGACTATGGCTACACCTTC
.	TRBV7-9	14	.	TRBJ2-4	CASSLGTVKNIQYF	TGTGCCAGCAGCTTAGGCACAGTCAAAAACATTCAGTACTTC
TRBD2	TRBV29-1	14	once	TRBJ2-7	CSVGGGGNTYEQYF	TGCAGCGTTGGCGGGGGGGGCAATACTTACGAGCAGTACTTC
TRBD2	TRBV27	15	.	TRBJ2-1	CASRISGRSLNEQFF	TGTGCCAGCAGAATTAGCGGGAGGTCCCTAAATGAGCAGTTCTTC
.	TRBV7-8	19	once	TRBJ2-3	CASSPRNGRGLDGTDTQYF	TGTGCCAGCAGCCCGAGAAACGGGAGAGGGTTGGACGGCACAGATACGCAGTATTTT
.	TRBV6-2/TRBV6-3	14	few	TRBJ2-2	CASSYDTGSGELFF	TGTGCCAGCAGTTACGACACAGGCAGCGGGGAGCTGTTTTTT
.	TRBV5-1	13	few	TRBJ2-7	CASSLVGGGEQYF	TGCGCCAGCAGCTTGGTGGGGGGCGGTGAGCAGTACTTC
.	TRBV5-6	15	few	TRBJ1-3	CASSLEGRAGNTIYF	TGTGCCAGCAGCTTGGAGGGCAGGGCCGGAAACACCATATATTTT
.	TRBV20-1	13	few	TRBJ2-1	CSARDSGYNEQFF	TGCAGTGCTAGAGATAGCGGCTACAATGAGCAGTTCTTC
.	TRBV2	13	.	TRBJ1-1	CASSEPRDTEAFF	TGTGCCAGCAGTGAACCCAGGGACACTGAAGCTTTCTTT
.	TRBV5-5	14	.	TRBJ1-1	CASSLGTQNTEAFF	TGTGCCAGCAGCTTAGGGACACAGAACACTGAAGCTTTCTTT
TRBD1	TRBV6-6	17	.	TRBJ2-1	CASSYHAGTGGRDEQFF	TGTGCCAGCAGTTACCACGCCGGGACAGGGGGCAGGGATGAGCAGTTCTTC
TRBD1	TRBV20-1	14	few	TRBJ1-6	CSARVGDRDSPLHF	TGCAGTGCTAGAGTTGGGGACAGGGACTCACCCCTCCACTTT
.	TRBV7-3	15	.	TRBJ1-1	CASSLSPAMNTEAFF	TGTGCCAGCAGCTTAAGCCCAGCAATGAACACTGAAGCTTTCTTT
.	TRBV7-9	11	.	TRBJ2-1	CTSSPGHEKFF	TGTACCAGCAGCCCGGGACATGAGAAGTTCTTC
.	TRBV12-3/TRBV12-4	12	.	TRBJ1-5	CASSLGTQPQHF	TGTGCCAGCAGTTTAGGGACTCAGCCCCAGCATTTT
.	TRBV7-7	13	.	TRBJ2-2	CASSSISGGELFF	TGTGCTAGCAGCTCCATTTCTGGGGGGGAGCTGTTTTTT
.	TRBV10-2	14	.	TRBJ2-7	CASSVRRLAREQYF	TGCGCCAGCAGTGTACGGCGTCTAGCTCGCGAGCAGTACTTC
TRBD1	TRBV5-1	14	.	TRBJ1-1	CASSRQTGDTEAFF	TGCGCCAGCAGTCGCCAAACAGGGGACACTGAAGCTTTCTTT
.	TRBV14	14	.	TRBJ2-3	CASSLDLGSDTQYF	TGTGCCAGCAGCCTGGACCTTGGCTCAGATACGCAGTATTTT
.	TRBV20-1	15	few	TRBJ2-1	CSAREIDPSLEEQFF	TGCAGTGCTAGAGAGATCGATCCTTCATTAGAGGAGCAGTTCTTC
.	TRBV14	16	.	TRBJ1-1	CASSPSWGSLNTEAFF	TGTGCCAGCAGCCCTTCTTGGGGCAGTTTGAACACTGAAGCTTTCTTT
.	TRBV10-3	17	.	TRBJ1-1	CAISERGGGVEATEAFF	TGTGCCATCAGTGAGCGGGGGGGGGGCGTGGAGGCCACTGAAGCTTTCTTT
.	TRBV5-6	12	many	TRBJ2-3	CASSRGTDTQYF	TGTGCCAGCAGCCGGGGCACAGATACGCAGTATTTT
.	TRBV5-1	16	.	TRBJ1-3	CASSLATASFGNTIYF	TGCGCCAGCAGCTTGGCTACAGCTTCGTTCGGAAACACCATATATTTT
TRBD1	TRBV11-2	14	.	TRBJ2-7	CASSLKGQGAKQYF	TGTGCCAGCAGCTTAAAGGGGCAGGGGGCGAAGCAGTACTTC
TRBD2	TRBV29-1	17	.	TRBJ2-1	CSVDGLAGGRFYNEQFF	TGCAGCGTTGATGGACTAGCGGGAGGGCGTTTTTACAATGAGCAGTTCTTC
TRBD2	TRBV5-1	17	.	TRBJ2-7	CASSLVVSGSYSREQYF	TGCGCCAGCAGCTTAGTCGTTAGCGGGAGCTATTCGCGCGAGCAGTACTTC